These 12 T cell receptor beta chains came from one sample sequenced in a study of T-cell reconstitution after alpha-beta-depleted transplantation in children. TCRbeta library preparation incorporated unique molecular identifiers. TCRdb analysed the PCR reads with MiXCR anew, one entry per CDR3 protein. Of about 400,000 distinct CDR3 sequences listed, roughly 22% were seen once; the top ten hold around 3.9%. Sequenced material: PBMCs from the stem cell graft donor, taken from the stem cell graft. These receptors were obtained from a human donor who donated a stem cell graft to a child with acute myeloid leukemia.

The chain couples TRBV12-3 or TRBV12-4 to TRBJ1-5; the D gene is possibly TRBD1 (6 bases). The V gene lost 6 bases and the J gene lost 6 bases, with 15 bases spanning the gap. The CDR3 consists of 14 residues. In DNA form, the CDR3 reads TGTGCCAGCAGCGAACAGGGATCGGGTCAGCCCCAGCATTTT. Its protein product is CASSEQGSGQPQHF.

V is TRBV2 and J is TRBJ1-4; 8 positions match TRBD1. V was pared by 5 bases and J by 8 bases, with 7 bases of the junction left unmatched. Germline lookup yields CDR1 SNHLY and CDR2 FYNNEI. CDR3 length: 14 amino acids. The CDR3 region has the DNA TGTGCCAGCAGTACGGACAGGGAATCGGAAAAACTGTTTTTT. This encodes CASSTDRESEKLFF.

This clonotype came up many times. The V gene is TRBV20-1, the J gene TRBJ2-4; 12 positions agree with TRBD2. The CDR3 sequence is 13 residues long. Germline assignment: CDR1 DFQATT and CDR2 SNEGSKA (reference sequence). Unmatched junction bases numbered 5, after V lost 6 bases and J lost 8 bases. CDR3 nucleotide sequence: TGCAGTGCAAGGACTAGCGGGACGGACATTCAGTACTTC. The encoded protein is CSARTSGTDIQYF.

V usage is TRBV7-9 and J usage is TRBJ2-5; D remains ambiguous. There are 16 residues in the CDR3. The V and J ends lost 2 bases and 4 bases respectively, with 17 bases between them. Per the germline V gene, CDR1 is SEHNR and CDR2 is FQNEAQ (reference sequence). The CDR3, as DNA: TGTGCCAGCAGCTTAAGGGCAGCCATCGGTAGAGAGACCCAGTACTTC. Protein sequence: CASSLRAAIGRETQYF.

This clonotype was detected only a few times. The rearrangement links TRBV29-1 to TRBJ2-1; TRBD2 matches at 8 bases. In germline, CDR1 is SQVTM, CDR2 ANQGSEA. The CDR3 extends over 17 amino acids. Trimming took 4 bases from V and 2 from J; bases not matched to a gene: 13. CDR3 sequence: CSVAAHLSGSPYNEQFF. DNA for the CDR3: TGCAGCGTTGCCGCACACCTGAGCGGGAGTCCCTACAATGAGCAGTTCTTC.

V usage is TRBV5-1 and J usage is TRBJ2-2; D unclear. The CDR3 loop spans 13 amino acids. In germline, CDR1 is SGHRS, CDR2 YFSETQ. The V end was cut by 3 bases, the J end by 4 bases, with 7 bases between. CDR3 bases: TGCGCCAGCAGCTGGGCGATCACCGGGGAGCTGTTTTTT. It encodes CASSWAITGELFF.

At least ten counts were recorded for this clonotype. The chain combines TRBV29-1 with TRBJ2-5, with D possibly TRBD2 on 7 matching bases. Deletions cut 5 bases from V and 1 base from J, with 20 bases between. The germline CDR1 and CDR2 sequences are SQVTM and ANQGSEA. This CDR3 comprises 16 residues. CDR3 sequence reads: CSVTRGGAGTQETQYF. CDR3 bases: TGCAGCGTTACGAGGGGGGGAGCGGGGACCCAAGAGACCCAGTACTTC.

At least ten counts were recorded for this clonotype. This chain joins TRBV10-3 and TRBJ2-7; 7 positions match TRBD1. J gave up 0 bases and V 3 bases, and 2 bases lay outside the gene matches. This CDR3 is built from 14 residues. Germline CDR1 ENHRY, CDR2 SYGVKD. The CDR3 nucleotides are TGTGCCATCAGTGACAGGGGGAGCTCCTACGAGCAGTACTTC. It codes for CAISDRGSSYEQYF.

The genes are TRBV11-2 and TRBJ2-3, with D possibly matching TRBD2 (6 bases). CDR3 length: 15 amino acids. Germline assignment: CDR1 SGHAT and CDR2 FQNNGV. Trimming took off 2 bases at V and 1 base at J, with 10 bases between the two ends. As DNA, the CDR3 is TGTGCCAGCAGCTTACAACCTAGCGGCACAGATACGCAGTATTTT. It yields the protein CASSLQPSGTDTQYF.

The chain couples TRBV12-3 or TRBV12-4 to TRBJ2-5; 11 positions match TRBD2. The CDR3 spans 15 residues. V trimming: 5 bases; J trimming: 3 bases; junction bases outside the gene matches: 5. The CDR3 protein is CASSRLAGSKETQYF. CDR3 coding DNA: TGTGCCAGCAGTCGACTAGCGGGATCTAAAGAGACCCAGTACTTC.

This clonotype has at least ten counts. V gene TRBV29-1 combines with J gene TRBJ2-5; 9 bases are a match to TRBD2. This CDR3 is 17 amino acids long. CDR1 is SQVTM, CDR2 ANQGSEA, per germline. Trimming at V came to 1 base and at J to 7 bases, leaving 16 bases not matched to a gene. CDR3 in amino acids: CSVEGGVAGVLMGTQYF. Written as DNA, the CDR3 is TGCAGCGTTGAAGGCGGAGTAGCGGGAGTCCTCATGGGGACCCAGTACTTC.

This clonotype was detected a few times. This rearrangement joins TRBV5-1 to TRBJ2-5; 9 positions agree with TRBD1. The germline V gene encodes CDR1 SGHRS and CDR2 YFSETQ. Unmatched junction bases numbered 8, after V lost 0 bases and J lost 5 bases. The CDR3 totals 16 residues. This chain's CDR3 is CASSLGVGTGLETQYF. The CDR3 DNA is TGCGCCAGCAGCTTGGGAGTCGGGACAGGGCTGGAGACCCAGTACTTC. The full variable domain, its missing parts supplied by reference TRBV5-1 and TRBJ2-5, is KAGVTQTPRYLIKTRGQQVTLSCSPISGHRSVSWYQQTPGQGLQFLFEYFSETQRNKGNFPGRFSGRQFSNSRSEMNVSTLELGDSALYLCASSLGVGTGLETQYFGPGTRLLVL.